Below, 27 T cell receptor beta chains from the same sample are listed, as sequenced in a study of CD8+ T cells in alopecia areata. TCR sequencing used cDNA made by reverse transcription of extracted RNA. The table came from immunoSEQ multiplex PCR; TCRdb's copy has only in-frame clones and leaves some out. The profile covers roughly 280,000 clones, with 45% to 70% appearing a single time and 0.8% to 1% taken by the ten largest. Documented treatment: oral pan-JAK inhibitor, 5-10 mg twice daily. The material sequenced was CD4+ T cells sorted from blood, taken around week 53, from a patient treated with tofacitinib. The receptor source for this set is a human donor with alopecia areata.

This clone was observed a handful of times. J is TRBJ1-5 and V is TRBV19; 8 positions agree with TRBD1. V lost 5 bases and J lost 2; bases outside the gene matches: 14. The CDR3 length is 18 residues. The germline V gene has CDR1 LNHDA and CDR2 SQIVND (reference sequence). This CDR3 is CASSPSPGGQEGNQPQHF. The CDR3 DNA reads TGTGCCAGTAGTCCTAGTCCCGGGGGACAGGAGGGCAATCAGCCCCAGCATTTT.

The rearrangement joins TRBV10-3 to TRBJ1-2; 8 nucleotides agree with TRBD1. V was clipped by 6 bases and J by 6 bases; unmatched bases: 3. The germline V gene has CDR1 ENHRY and CDR2 SYGVKD. The CDR3 extends over 12 amino acids. DNA of the CDR3: TGTGCCATCAGCAGACAGGGGAATGGCTACACCTTC. The encoded protein is CAISRQGNGYTF.

Remarks on this clone: Other DNA sequences in this sample translate to the same CDR3. This chain connects TRBV29-1 to TRBJ2-7, with a weak D call TRBD2 (5 bases). Germline V lookup: CDR1 SQVTM, CDR2 ANQGSEA. The CDR3 length is 11 residues. Trimming left V 4 bases short and J 3 bases short, with 7 bases between. This CDR3 reads CSVAAGYEQYF. As DNA, the CDR3 is TGCAGCGTTGCTGCGGGCTACGAGCAGTACTTC.

The chain is built from TRBV15 and TRBJ2-7; D tentatively fits TRBD1 or TRBD2 (5 bases each). Germline CDR1 is LNHNV and CDR2 is YYDKDF (reference sequence). Between the trimmed V and J ends, which lost 5 bases and 2 bases, there was a span of 16 bases. The CDR3 consists of 15 residues. CDR3 amino acids: CATSRGAGSPYEQYF. DNA of the CDR3: TGTGCCACCAGCCGAGGGGCAGGATCCCCCTACGAGCAGTACTTC.

This clone showed up just a few times. The chain carries TRBV4-3 and TRBJ1-2, with D maybe TRBD1 (5 bases). This CDR3 spans 13 amino acids. With 4 bases removed from V and 4 bases from J, the gap between germline ends came to 10 bases. Germline V gives CDR1 LGHNA, CDR2 YSLEER. Written as DNA, the CDR3 is TGCGCCAGCAGCCCCCAGGGATCCTATGGCTACACCTTC. It translates to CASSPQGSYGYTF.

Concerning this clone: In the same sample, other DNA sequences code for this CDR3. CDR3 bases: TGTGCCAGCAGTGAGGGATACGAGCAGTACTTC. Its translation is CASSEGYEQYF. The gene calls are TRBV2 and TRBJ2-7; D gene ambiguous. Per germline, CDR1 SNHLY and CDR2 FYNNEI. CDR3 length: 11 amino acids. Trimming removed 3 bases from V and 4 bases from J, with 4 bases in between.

The V gene is TRBV9, the J gene TRBJ1-3; D uncertain. The germline V gene encodes CDR1 SGDLS and CDR2 YYNGEE. The CDR3 runs to 13 residues. The ends were cut back, 0 bases at V and 11 bases at J, with 12 bases in the middle. In nucleotides, the CDR3 is TGTGCCAGCAGCGTAGCGATGGAGGGAGCCATATATTTT. Translation: CASSVAMEGAIYF.

The chain couples TRBV10-3 to TRBJ2-5; no firm D call. The CDR3 is 13 residues long. Trimming took off 2 bases at V and 5 bases at J, with 9 bases between the two ends. From germline, CDR1 is ENHRY and CDR2 SYGVKD. CDR3 nucleotide sequence: TGTGCCATCAGTGAGGGAAGCCCGGAGACCCAGTACTTC. This gives the protein CAISEGSPETQYF.

The J gene is TRBJ2-2, the V gene TRBV12-5; 11 bases are shared with TRBD2. The trim removed 4 bases at V and 2 bases at J, leaving 6 bases unmatched. Germline CDR1 LGHNT, CDR2 FRNRAP. There are 17 residues in the CDR3. DNA for the CDR3: TGTGCTAGTGGTTCCGTGGGACTAGCGGAAAACACCGGGGAGCTGTTTTTT. This gives the protein CASGSVGLAENTGELFF.

The CDR3 DNA follows: TGTGCCAGCTCACTCGGACAGCCTCGCTATGGCTACACCTTC. This codes for CASSLGQPRYGYTF. The rearrangement uses TRBV18 and TRBJ1-2; D might be TRBD1 (6 bases). This CDR3 is 14 amino acids long. The germline V gene has CDR1 KGHSH and CDR2 LQKENI. V was shortened by 4 bases and J by 4 bases, with 13 bases between the two germline ends.

This clone was detected only a few times. The junction differs from germline at one of its ends, possibly a read error. The J gene is TRBJ1-5, the V gene TRBV29-1; weak D call: TRBD1 (5 bases). Germline-derived CDR1 and CDR2 are SQVTM and ANQGSEA. CDR3 length: 9 residues. The CDR3 region has the DNA TGTGACAGTAATCAGCCCCAGCATTTT. Its protein product is CDSNQPQHF.

The rearrangement links TRBV25-1 to TRBJ2-7; TRBD2 agrees at 8 bases. This CDR3 has 15 amino acids. Germline trimming cut 2 bases from V and 0 bases from J; bases unmatched to any gene: 3. The germline V gene encodes CDR1 MGHDK and CDR2 SYGVNS. This CDR3 reads CASSEGSGASYEQYF. The DNA for the CDR3 is TGTGCCAGCAGTGAAGGTAGCGGGGCCTCCTACGAGCAGTACTTC.

V usage is TRBV5-6 and J usage is TRBJ2-1; possible D gene TRBD1, 6 bases. Germline CDR1 is SGHDT and CDR2 is YYEEEE. The CDR3 has 12 amino acids. Trimming pared 4 bases from V and 11 bases from J, leaving 13 bases between. Here the CDR3 reads CASSPRGSKQFF. The CDR3 DNA reads TGTGCCAGCAGCCCCAGGGGTAGTAAGCAGTTCTTC.

This clone was recorded at least ten times. The V gene is TRBV6-5, the J gene TRBJ1-1; no clear D gene. The CDR3 contains 14 residues. Looked up from germline, CDR1 is MNHEY and CDR2 is SVGAGI. Trimming removed 0 bases at V and 1 base at J, with 6 bases between. CDR3 in amino acids: CASSYSGRNTEAFF. CDR3 nucleotide sequence: TGTGCCAGCAGTTACTCGGGCCGGAACACTGAAGCTTTCTTT.

The sample holds one count of this clone. J is TRBJ2-7 and V is TRBV7-3; possible D gene TRBD1, 7 bases. The V gene lost 0 bases and the J gene lost 1 base, with 10 bases spanning the gap. This CDR3 region has 15 residues. The V gene's germline CDR1 is SGHTA and CDR2 FQGTGA. The DNA of the CDR3 is TGTGCCAGCAGCTTAACGGCGGGACAGTCCTACGAGCAGTACTTC. Residues: CASSLTAGQSYEQYF. The complete variable domain, with remaining parts taken from reference TRBV7-3 and TRBJ2-7, reads GAGVSQTPSNKVTEKGKYVELRCDPISGHTALYWYRQSLGQGPEFLIYFQGTGAADDSGLPNDRFFAVRPEGSVSTLKIQRTERGDSAVYLCASSLTAGQSYEQYFGPGTRLTVT.

The V call is TRBV5-1, the J call TRBJ2-2; D is undetermined. Trimming removed 4 bases from V and 1 base from J, with 11 bases in between. This CDR3 comprises 15 residues. The germline V gene has CDR1 SGHRS and CDR2 YFSETQ. This CDR3 is CASSLSALNTGELFF. For the CDR3, the DNA is TGCGCCAGCAGCCTGTCGGCCCTGAACACCGGGGAGCTGTTTTTT.

The rearrangement joins TRBV5-6 to TRBJ2-7, with D perhaps being TRBD1 or TRBD2 (5 bases each). CDR1 and CDR2 from the germline V gene are SGHDT and YYEEEE. CDR3 size: 18 residues. The V and J ends lost 3 bases and 0 bases respectively, with 22 bases between them. For the CDR3, the DNA is TGTGCCAGCAGCTCGATCGCCGACCCGGGACGGGGCTCCTACGAGCAGTACTTC. Translation gives CASSSIADPGRGSYEQYF.

This clone was counted ten times or more. The chain uses TRBV7-2 and TRBJ2-5; a possible D gene is TRBD2 (6 bases). Deletions cut 5 bases from V and 4 bases from J, with 14 bases between. CDR3 size: 14 residues. Germline lookup yields CDR1 SGHTA and CDR2 FQGNSA. The CDR3 coding sequence is TGTGCCAGCAGCCCCGGGACTTACAGAGAGACCCAGTACTTC. Its protein product is CASSPGTYRETQYF. Looking up the rest from reference TRBV7-2 and TRBJ2-5 gives the full variable domain: GAGVSQSPSNKVTEKGKDVELRCDPISGHTALYWYRQSLGQGLEFLIYFQGNSAPDKSGLPSDRFSAERTGGSVSTLTIQRTQQEDSAVYLCASSPGTYRETQYFGPGTRLLVL.

The CDR3 DNA sequence: TGCGCCAGCAGGAGCTCTGGGGCCAACGTCCTGACTTTC. Its translation: CASRSSGANVLTF. This chain connects TRBV5-1 to TRBJ2-6, with D uncertain. The V gene's germline CDR1 is SGHRS and CDR2 YFSETQ. The CDR3 loop spans 13 amino acids. The ends were cut back, 5 bases at V and 0 bases at J, with 3 bases in the middle. The full variable domain, its missing parts supplied by reference TRBV5-1 and TRBJ2-6, is KAGVTQTPRYLIKTRGQQVTLSCSPISGHRSVSWYQQTPGQGLQFLFEYFSETQRNKGNFPGRFSGRQFSNSRSEMNVSTLELGDSALYLCASRSSGANVLTFGAGSRLTVL.

This clone occurred a few times. This rearrangement joins TRBV10-3 to TRBJ1-1; the match to TRBD1 covers 8 bases. This CDR3 contains 13 residues. V lost 11 bases to trimming and J lost 1 base; unmatched junction nucleotides: 6. From germline, CDR1 is ENHRY and CDR2 SYGVKD. CDR3 sequence (DNA): TGTGCCGTCCAGGGGGCGGGGAACACTGAAGCTTTCTTT. Translating it yields CAVQGAGNTEAFF.

V gene TRBV10-3 combines with J gene TRBJ2-6; weak D call: TRBD1 (5 bases). V was shortened by 10 bases and J by 1 base, with 20 bases between the two germline ends. The CDR3 is made up of 17 amino acids. The germline CDR1 and CDR2 sequences are ENHRY and SYGVKD. This chain's CDR3 is CATARLAGPSGANVLTF. The CDR3 bases are TGTGCCACAGCTCGTTTGGCAGGGCCTTCTGGGGCCAACGTCCTGACTTTC.

CDR3 sequence reads: CASSQEGTRGQFF. CDR3 DNA sequence: TGTGCCAGCAGCCAGGAGGGTACACGGGGGCAGTTCTTC. The rearrangement uses TRBV7-9 and TRBJ2-1; tentatively, D is TRBD2 (6 bases). The germline V gene has CDR1 SEHNR and CDR2 FQNEAQ (reference sequence). This CDR3 region has 13 residues. The V gene lost 5 bases and the J gene lost 12 bases, with 17 bases spanning the gap.

The sample holds one count of this clone. The chain carries TRBV29-1 and TRBJ1-1; TRBD1 might be the D (5 bases). Germline CDR1 SQVTM, CDR2 ANQGSEA. This CDR3 spans 14 amino acids. V lost 3 bases and J lost 1, with 12 bases in between. CDR3 residues: CSVETGTANTEAFF. The DNA of the CDR3 is TGCAGCGTTGAGACCGGGACGGCGAACACTGAAGCTTTCTTT.

The J gene is TRBJ2-1, the V gene TRBV27; tentative D call: TRBD1 (6 bases). CDR1 is MNHEY, CDR2 SMNVEV, per germline (reference sequence). V lost 6 bases and J 8 bases, leaving 14 bases between the germline ends. This CDR3 is built from 13 residues. CDR3 sequence: CASRSSGDYEQFF. The CDR3 DNA follows: TGTGCCAGCAGGTCCTCAGGGGATTATGAGCAGTTCTTC.

This chain uses TRBV5-1 with TRBJ2-7, with 9 bases aligning to TRBD1. This CDR3 comprises 14 residues. The germline V gene encodes CDR1 SGHRS and CDR2 YFSETQ. V shed 3 bases, J shed 3 bases, and the junction held 4 bases outside the gene matches. The CDR3 DNA is TGCGCCAGCAGCTCGGACAGGGGAGGCTACGAGCAGTACTTC. It translates to CASSSDRGGYEQYF.

This rearrangement joins TRBV6-6 to TRBJ2-7, with D unresolved. Trimming cost V 2 bases and J 3 bases, with 2 bases left between them. The V gene's germline CDR1 is MNHNY and CDR2 SVGAGI (reference sequence). The length of the CDR3 is 11 residues. The CDR3 coding sequence is TGTGCCAGCAGTTACGTCTACGAGCAGTACTTC. It specifies CASSYVYEQYF.

In its sample, this clone was seen a few times. This sequence joins TRBV19 and TRBJ1-5; the D is unclear. The CDR3 is 15 residues long. V was cut by 3 bases and J by 2 bases, with 11 bases left in between. CDR1 is LNHDA, CDR2 SQIVND, per germline (reference sequence). CDR3 amino acids: CASSINGVRNQPQHF. CDR3 DNA: TGTGCCAGTAGTATCAACGGCGTTCGCAATCAGCCCCAGCATTTT.